This record looks at one T cell receptor (beta chain) sequence and its context. Trimming pared 2 bases from V and 0 bases from J, leaving 10 bases between. CDR3 size: 15 residues. Germline-derived CDR1 and CDR2 are SGHNT and YENEEA. This record belongs to a study of T cells after posttransplantation cyclophosphamide. Generated by immunoSEQ multiplex PCR, the TCRdb table keeps only in-frame clones and is missing some. The data contain 30,000 to 40,000 clones, around 90% of them singletons. The genes are TRBV11-3 and TRBJ2-5, with no clear D. Material: PBMCs. This clonotype was sampled from a woman aged 40 to 50 with a blood cancer, CMV-positive, and with a related stem cell donor. The CDR3 DNA follows: TGTGCCAGCAGCTTAAATGGCCAAAACCAAGAGACCCAGTACTTC. Amino acids: CASSLNGQNQETQYF.